The clone carrying this TCR beta chain was observed a few times. The sample originates from a study of response to subunit inactivated influenza vaccine. MiXCR, applied by TCRdb to the RT-PCR reads, yields one record per CDR3 protein. The sample has about 540,000 distinct CDR3 sequences, roughly 25% seen once. This sample also belongs to another study, concerning T cells expressing NK-cell markers. Per that paper: Libraries used 5'RACE template switching adding universal primer site and UMIs. A few of the donors also had these clonotypes leading their CD3+CD56-NKG2C+ fraction.

The sample in question was CD4+ T cells sorted from PBMCs, obtained roughly 12 days after vaccination. This receptor was taken from a man aged 50 or older who received an inactivated influenza vaccine.

CDR3 in amino acids: CASSLDLLTDTDTQYF. The CDR3 DNA follows: TGTGCCAGCAGTTTAGACTTATTGACGGACACAGATACGCAGTATTTT. The chain has TRBV28 and TRBJ2-3; D gene ambiguous. The CDR3 totals 16 residues. Germline lookup yields CDR1 MDHEN and CDR2 SYDVKM. V lost 2 bases to trimming and J lost 2 bases, with 14 bases between them.